The clone carrying this T cell receptor beta chain was seen a single time. This sequence may be a read error, since a much larger clone differs from it by one base. This sample was included in a study of T-cell reconstitution after alpha-beta-depleted transplantation in children. A library of TCRbeta sequences, prepared with unique molecular identifiers, was generated. TCRdb passed the PCR reads through MiXCR, listing each CDR3 protein once. The data show 190,000 or so distinct CDR3 sequences, with 14% to 15% seen just once and under 15% held by the top ten. There are 14 residues in the CDR3. V lost 6 bases and J 18 bases, leaving 24 bases between the germline ends. The V gene's germline CDR1 is MNHGY and CDR2 SAAAGT.

The source was PBMCs from the stem cell graft donor, collected from the stem cell graft. This receptor was obtained from a human donor who donated a stem cell graft to a child with acute lymphoblastic leukemia. This chain joins TRBV6-8 and TRBJ1-6, with a possible D match to TRBD1 (6 bases). The CDR3 sequence is CASSQTGFQKYRHF. The CDR3 DNA follows: TGTGCCAGCAGCCAGACAGGATTTCAAAAGTACCGCCACTTT.